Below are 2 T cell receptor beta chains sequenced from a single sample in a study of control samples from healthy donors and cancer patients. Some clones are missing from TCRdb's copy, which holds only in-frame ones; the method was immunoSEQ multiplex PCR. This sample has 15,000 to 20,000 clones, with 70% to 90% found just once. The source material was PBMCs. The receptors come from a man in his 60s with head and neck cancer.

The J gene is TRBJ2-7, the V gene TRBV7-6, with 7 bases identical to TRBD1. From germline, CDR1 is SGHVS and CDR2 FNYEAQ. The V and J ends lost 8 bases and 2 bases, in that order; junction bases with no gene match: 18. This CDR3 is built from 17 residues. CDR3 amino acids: CASGAPGNRGVAYEQYF. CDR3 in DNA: TGTGCCAGCGGTGCGCCTGGGAACAGGGGAGTAGCCTACGAGCAGTACTTC.

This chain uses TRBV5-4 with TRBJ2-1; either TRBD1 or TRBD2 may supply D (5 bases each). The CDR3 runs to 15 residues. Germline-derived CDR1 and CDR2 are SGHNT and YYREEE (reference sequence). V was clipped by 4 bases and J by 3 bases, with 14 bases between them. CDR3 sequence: CASSMGTAYYNEQFF. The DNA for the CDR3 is TGTGCCAGCAGCATGGGGACGGCATACTACAATGAGCAGTTCTTC.